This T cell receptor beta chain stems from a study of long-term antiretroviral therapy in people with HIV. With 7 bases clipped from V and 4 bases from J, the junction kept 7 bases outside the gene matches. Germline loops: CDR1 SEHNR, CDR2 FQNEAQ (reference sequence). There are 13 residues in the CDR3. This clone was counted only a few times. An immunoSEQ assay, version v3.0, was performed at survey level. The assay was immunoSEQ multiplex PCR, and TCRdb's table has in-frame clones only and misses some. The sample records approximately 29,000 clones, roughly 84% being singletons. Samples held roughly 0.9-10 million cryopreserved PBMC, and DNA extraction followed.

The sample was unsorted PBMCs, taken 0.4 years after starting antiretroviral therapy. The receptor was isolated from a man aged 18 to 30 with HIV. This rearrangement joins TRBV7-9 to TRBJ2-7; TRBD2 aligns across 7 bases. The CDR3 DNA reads TGTGCCAGCACCGGGGGAGGGAATTACGAGCAGTACTTC. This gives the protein CASTGGGNYEQYF. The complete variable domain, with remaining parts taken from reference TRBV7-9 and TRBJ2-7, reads DTGVSQNPRHKITKRGQNVTFRCDPISEHNRLYWYRQTLGQGPEFLTYFQNEAQLEKSRLLSDRFSAERPKGSFSTLEIQRTEQGDSAMYLCASTGGGNYEQYFGPGTRLTVT.